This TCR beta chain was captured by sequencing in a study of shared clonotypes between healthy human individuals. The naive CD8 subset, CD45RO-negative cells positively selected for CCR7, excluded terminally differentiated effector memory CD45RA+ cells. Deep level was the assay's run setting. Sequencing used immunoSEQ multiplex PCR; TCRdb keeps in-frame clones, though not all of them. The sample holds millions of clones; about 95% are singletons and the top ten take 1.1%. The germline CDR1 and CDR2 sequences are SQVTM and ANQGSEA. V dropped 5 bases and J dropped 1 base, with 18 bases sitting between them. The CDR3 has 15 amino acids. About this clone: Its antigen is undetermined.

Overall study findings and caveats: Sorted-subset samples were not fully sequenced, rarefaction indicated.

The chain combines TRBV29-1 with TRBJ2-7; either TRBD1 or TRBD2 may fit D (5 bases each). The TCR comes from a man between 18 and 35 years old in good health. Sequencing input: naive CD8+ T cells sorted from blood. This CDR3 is CSVLAPGDPSYEQYF. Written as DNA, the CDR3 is TGCAGCGTTCTAGCCCCCGGGGACCCATCCTACGAGCAGTACTTC.